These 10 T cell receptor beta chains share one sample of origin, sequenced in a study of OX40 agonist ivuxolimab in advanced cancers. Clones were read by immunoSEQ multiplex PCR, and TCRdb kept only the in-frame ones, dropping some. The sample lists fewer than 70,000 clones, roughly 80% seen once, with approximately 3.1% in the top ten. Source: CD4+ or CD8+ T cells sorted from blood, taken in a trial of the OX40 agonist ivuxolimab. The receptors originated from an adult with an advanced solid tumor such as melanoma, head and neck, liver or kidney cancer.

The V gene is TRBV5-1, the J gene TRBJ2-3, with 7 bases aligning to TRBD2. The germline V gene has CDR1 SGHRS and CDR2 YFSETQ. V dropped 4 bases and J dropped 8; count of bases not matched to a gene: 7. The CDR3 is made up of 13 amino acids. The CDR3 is CASSPGEGITQYF. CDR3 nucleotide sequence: TGCGCCAGCAGCCCCGGGGAGGGGATTACGCAGTATTTT.

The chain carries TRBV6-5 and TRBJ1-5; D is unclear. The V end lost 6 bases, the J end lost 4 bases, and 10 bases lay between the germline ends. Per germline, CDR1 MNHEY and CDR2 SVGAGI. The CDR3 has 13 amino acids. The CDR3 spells CASSWALNQPQHF. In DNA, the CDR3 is TGTGCCAGCAGCTGGGCCCTGAATCAGCCCCAGCATTTT.

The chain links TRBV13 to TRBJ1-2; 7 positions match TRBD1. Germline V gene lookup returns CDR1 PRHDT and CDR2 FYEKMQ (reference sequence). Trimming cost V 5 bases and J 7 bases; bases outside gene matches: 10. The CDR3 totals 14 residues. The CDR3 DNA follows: TGTGCCAGCAGCAATACACAGGGGATTCTTGGCTACACCTTC. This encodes CASSNTQGILGYTF.

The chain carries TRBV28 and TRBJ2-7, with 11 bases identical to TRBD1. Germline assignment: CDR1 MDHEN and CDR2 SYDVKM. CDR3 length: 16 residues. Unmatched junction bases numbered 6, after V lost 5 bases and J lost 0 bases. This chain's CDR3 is CASSLAGTGGSYEQYF. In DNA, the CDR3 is TGTGCCAGCAGTCTTGCCGGGACAGGGGGCTCCTACGAGCAGTACTTC.

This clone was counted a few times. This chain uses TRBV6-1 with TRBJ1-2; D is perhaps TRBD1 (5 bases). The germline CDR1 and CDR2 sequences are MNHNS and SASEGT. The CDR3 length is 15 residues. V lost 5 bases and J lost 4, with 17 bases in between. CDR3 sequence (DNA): TGTGCCAGCAGTCCTCGGCGGGACTCGGGCTATGGCTACACCTTC. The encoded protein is CASSPRRDSGYGYTF.

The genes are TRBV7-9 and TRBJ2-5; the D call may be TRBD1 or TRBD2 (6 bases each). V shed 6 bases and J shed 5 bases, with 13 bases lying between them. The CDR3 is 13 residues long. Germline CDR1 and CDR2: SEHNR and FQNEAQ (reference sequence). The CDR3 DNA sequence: TGTGCCAGCAGTCGGGGGCGCGGGGAGACCCAGTACTTC. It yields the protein CASSRGRGETQYF.

The CDR3 DNA follows: TGTGCCAGCAGTGCAGGGGGGAGTAGCAATCAGCCCCAGCATTTT. This sequence encodes CASSAGGSSNQPQHF. V is TRBV25-1 and J is TRBJ1-5; 7 positions agree with TRBD1. Germline loops: CDR1 MGHDK, CDR2 SYGVNS. The CDR3 is 15 amino acids. The trim removed 4 bases at V and 0 bases at J, leaving 3 bases unmatched.

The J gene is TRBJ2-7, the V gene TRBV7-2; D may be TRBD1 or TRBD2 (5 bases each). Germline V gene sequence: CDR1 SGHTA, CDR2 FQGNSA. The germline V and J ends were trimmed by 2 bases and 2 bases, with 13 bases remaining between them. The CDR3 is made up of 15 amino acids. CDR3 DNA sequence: TGTGCCAGCAGCTTATCCCGGGGCGCTACCTACGAGCAGTACTTC. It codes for CASSLSRGATYEQYF.

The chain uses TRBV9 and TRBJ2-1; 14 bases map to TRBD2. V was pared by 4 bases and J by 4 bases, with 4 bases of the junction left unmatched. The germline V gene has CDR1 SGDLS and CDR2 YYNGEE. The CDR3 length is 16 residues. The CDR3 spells CASSRTSGGSYNEQFF. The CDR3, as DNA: TGTGCCAGCAGCCGGACTAGCGGGGGGTCTTACAATGAGCAGTTCTTC.

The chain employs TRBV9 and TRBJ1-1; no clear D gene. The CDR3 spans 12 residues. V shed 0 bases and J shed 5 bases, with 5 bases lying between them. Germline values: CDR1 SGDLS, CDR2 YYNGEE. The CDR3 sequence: CASSVEDTEAFF. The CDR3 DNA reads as TGTGCCAGCAGCGTAGAGGATACTGAAGCTTTCTTT. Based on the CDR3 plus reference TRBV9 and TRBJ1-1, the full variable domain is DSGVTQTPKHLITATGQRVTLRCSPRSGDLSVYWYQQSLDQGLQFLIQYYNGEERAKGNILERFSAQQFPDLHSELNLSSLELGDSALYFCASSVEDTEAFFGQGTRLTVV.